This T cell receptor beta chain was captured by sequencing in a study of T cell responses to AZD1222 COVID-19 vaccine. Study-wide findings and caveats: The peak T cell response came first, and repertoires were sampled only after it.

Sequencing used immunoSEQ multiplex PCR; TCRdb keeps in-frame clones, though not all of them. Here the sample spans 150,000 to 200,000 clones, more than 75% being singletons. Turning to this clone: What it binds is unknown.

The CDR3 contains 11 residues. Germline V gives CDR1 LNHDA, CDR2 SQIVND (reference sequence). The clonotype was recovered from an adult in good health. Specimen: peripheral blood, collected on day 0 of MenACWY control vaccination. The rearrangement uses TRBV19 and TRBJ2-1, with D perhaps TRBD1 or TRBD2 (5 bases each). CDR3 DNA: TGTGCGGCAAGAGGGACGCGTGAGCAGTTCTTC. It codes for CAARGTREQFF.